What follows is one T cell receptor (beta chain) and its context. This specimen comes from a study of OX40 agonist ivuxolimab in advanced cancers. This CDR3 is 16 amino acids long. Germline CDR1 reads LNHNV; CDR2 reads YYDKDF (reference sequence). Trimming cost V 1 base and J 1 base, with 13 bases left between them. Here immunoSEQ multiplex PCR was the method, and the copy in TCRdb shows in-frame clones only, minus some. The sample records about 41,000 clones, 87% being singletons. The source is an adult with an advanced solid tumor such as melanoma, head and neck, liver or kidney cancer. The genes are TRBV15 and TRBJ1-2; unclear D gene. The sequenced sample was CD4+ or CD8+ T cells sorted from blood, obtained in a trial of the OX40 agonist ivuxolimab. In nucleotides, the CDR3 is TGTGCCACCAGCAGAGCGGAGGGTCTCGTTAACTATGGCTACACCTTC. Translation gives CATSRAEGLVNYGYTF.